What follows is one T cell receptor beta chain and its context. Its target is not known. The data were taken from a study of T cell responses to AZD1222 COVID-19 vaccine. Study conclusions and caveats: Close to half of spike-specific TCRs reportedly recognize unmutated variant regions. Across the whole spike, CD4 TCRs peaked at regions 160-218 and 743-854. Donors, mostly white British, included more females; clonal diversity was possibly underestimated. Among AZD1222 vaccinees, only 5 to 7 were seropositive at baseline.

Profiled with immunoSEQ multiplex PCR; TCRdb holds only in-frame clones, not every one. The sample has about 140,000 clones, 90% to 95% seen once. This TCR came from an adult in good health. Sequenced material: peripheral blood, taken on day 0 of MenACWY control vaccination.

CDR3 sequence reads: CASTGGYRKPEAFF. The CDR3 bases are TGTGCCAGCACAGGGGGTTATAGGAAGCCTGAAGCTTTCTTT. The V and J genes are TRBV27 and TRBJ1-1, with 7 bases identical to TRBD1. The J segment lost 6 bases and the V segment lost 7 bases, leaving 11 bases of the junction unmatched. The CDR3 is made up of 14 amino acids. CDR1 and CDR2 from the germline V gene are MNHEY and SMNVEV (reference sequence).